Following are 21 T cell receptor beta chains from one sample sequenced in a study of OX40 agonist ivuxolimab in advanced cancers. Here immunoSEQ multiplex PCR was the method, and the copy in TCRdb shows in-frame clones only, minus some. The sample has 25,000 or so clones; roughly 80% are singletons. The material sequenced was CD4+ or CD8+ T cells sorted from blood, taken in a trial of the OX40 agonist ivuxolimab. These receptors were taken from an adult with an advanced solid tumor such as melanoma, head and neck, liver or kidney cancer.

In its sample, this clone was seen once. This chain uses TRBV4-1 with TRBJ1-5; D call uncertain. CDR1 and CDR2 from the germline V gene are MGHRA and YSYEKL. The CDR3 has 13 residues. Trimming removed 2 bases from V and 6 bases from J, with 8 bases in between. CDR3 nucleotides: TGCGCCAGCAGCCAAACTGGAAGTCAGCCCCAGCATTTT. Protein: CASSQTGSQPQHF.

The table lists this clone with a few counts. The V and J genes are TRBV12-5 and TRBJ1-5; TRBD1 aligns across 7 bases. In germline, CDR1 is LGHNT, CDR2 FRNRAP. V lost 1 base to trimming and J lost 5 bases; unmatched junction nucleotides: 5. This CDR3 comprises 15 residues. The CDR3 sequence: CASGLADRRDQPQHF. The CDR3 region has the DNA TGTGCTAGTGGTTTGGCGGACAGGAGGGATCAGCCCCAGCATTTT.

V gene TRBV27 combines with J gene TRBJ1-3; a possible D gene is TRBD1 (5 bases). Germline assignment: CDR1 MNHEY and CDR2 SMNVEV (reference sequence). The CDR3 has 15 amino acids. V was pared by 0 bases and J by 4 bases, with 10 bases between. CDR3 in amino acids: CASSLSQGWGNTIYF. CDR3 DNA sequence: TGTGCCAGCAGTTTATCGCAGGGATGGGGAAACACCATATATTTT.

This chain joins TRBV4-1 and TRBJ1-3; D gene ambiguous. The V gene lost 0 bases and the J gene lost 2 bases, with 8 bases spanning the gap. Germline V lookup: CDR1 MGHRA, CDR2 YSYEKL. The CDR3 has 15 amino acids. For the CDR3, the DNA is TGCGCCAGCAGCCAAGAGGGCAGGCCTGGAAACACCATATATTTT. Amino acids: CASSQEGRPGNTIYF.

The chain combines TRBV18 with TRBJ2-3, with D perhaps TRBD1 (6 bases). CDR1 is KGHSH and CDR2 is LQKENI in the germline V gene. There are 15 residues in the CDR3. The ends were cut back, 3 bases at V and 1 base at J, with 11 bases in the middle. The CDR3 here is CASSPWTDGTDTQYF. The CDR3 coding sequence is TGTGCCAGCTCACCCTGGACAGACGGCACAGATACGCAGTATTTT.

CDR3 in amino acids: CASSPTGANSPLHF. DNA for the CDR3: TGCGCCAGCAGCCCGACAGGGGCTAACTCACCCCTCCACTTT. The rearrangement uses TRBV5-1 and TRBJ1-6; TRBD1 matches 8 bases. CDR3 length equals 14 residues. CDR1 SGHRS and CDR2 YFSETQ come from the germline V gene. V gave up 4 bases and J gave up 10 bases; unmatched junction bases: 7.

This clone was found once. The rearrangement links TRBV4-1 to TRBJ2-7; D may be TRBD1 or TRBD2 (6 bases each). Trimming took 4 bases from V and 5 from J, leaving 15 bases between them. Per the germline V gene, CDR1 is MGHRA and CDR2 is YSYEKL. The CDR3 covers 14 residues. For the CDR3, the DNA is TGCGCCAGCAGCCTACCCGGGGGCGAGGACGAGCAGTACTTC. It encodes CASSLPGGEDEQYF.

V is TRBV4-1 and J is TRBJ2-7, with D uncertain. The CDR3 contains 14 residues. Trimming took 0 bases from V and 3 from J, leaving 9 bases between them. Germline CDR1 is MGHRA and CDR2 is YSYEKL. The CDR3, as DNA: TGCGCCAGCAGCCAAGAAAGGGTCCTCTACGAGCAGTACTTC. Amino acid sequence: CASSQERVLYEQYF.

The rearrangement uses TRBV18 and TRBJ2-7; 8 bases fit TRBD1. V lost 5 bases, J lost 7 bases, and 4 bases stayed unmatched. CDR3 length equals 12 residues. CDR1 KGHSH and CDR2 LQKENI come from the germline V gene. CDR3 coding DNA: TGTGCCAGCTCAACTTGGACAGGGGAGCAGTACTTC. It yields the protein CASSTWTGEQYF.

V is TRBV5-5 and J is TRBJ1-6, with D maybe TRBD1 (6 bases). Germline CDR1 and CDR2: SGHKS and YYEKEE (reference sequence). The V end was cut by 2 bases, the J end by 10 bases, with 10 bases between. This CDR3 comprises 13 residues. CDR3: CASSFQGPSPLHF. The DNA for the CDR3 is TGTGCCAGCAGCTTCCAGGGGCCCTCACCCCTCCACTTT.

The chain employs TRBV28 and TRBJ2-6; no firm D call. The ends were cut back, 5 bases at V and 5 bases at J, with 22 bases in the middle. From germline, CDR1 is MDHEN and CDR2 SYDVKM. The CDR3 length is 18 residues. For the CDR3, the DNA is TGTGCCAGCAGTGTATCAGGTCTGACACAAAGTCGGGCCAACGTCCTGACTTTC. Its protein product is CASSVSGLTQSRANVLTF.

This clone showed up just a few times. The rearrangement links TRBV19 to TRBJ2-2; TRBD1 might be the D (6 bases). V shed 3 bases and J shed 1 base, with 6 bases lying between them. Germline assignment: CDR1 LNHDA and CDR2 SQIVND (reference sequence). CDR3 length equals 14 residues. The CDR3 reads CASSMGQNTGELFF. Written as DNA, the CDR3 is TGTGCCAGTAGTATGGGACAGAACACCGGGGAGCTGTTTTTT. Filled out from reference TRBV19 and TRBJ2-2, the complete variable domain reads DGGITQSPKYLFRKEGQNVTLSCEQNLNHDAMYWYRQDPGQGLRLIYYSQIVNDFQKGDIAEGYSVSREKKESFPLTVTSAQKNPTAFYLCASSMGQNTGELFFGEGSRLTVL.

The sample holds a few counts of this clone. The chain has TRBV2 and TRBJ1-1; D gene uncertain. Trimming took 3 bases from V and 3 from J, leaving 11 bases between them. Germline CDR1 is SNHLY and CDR2 is FYNNEI. The CDR3 is made up of 14 amino acids. CDR3 protein: CASSDEPRDTEAFF. DNA of the CDR3: TGTGCCAGCAGTGACGAACCTCGGGACACTGAAGCTTTCTTT. The full variable domain, in which reference TRBV2 and TRBJ1-1 provide the parts outside the CDR3, is EPEVTQTPSHQVTQMGQEVILRCVPISNHLYFYWYRQILGQKVEFLVSFYNNEISEKSEIFDDQFSVERPDGSNFTLKIRSTKLEDSAMYFCASSDEPRDTEAFFGQGTRLTVV.

V is TRBV9 and J is TRBJ2-1; TRBD1 matches 7 bases. This CDR3 region has 15 residues. CDR1 and CDR2 from the germline V gene are SGDLS and YYNGEE. Trimming cost V 4 bases and J 5 bases; bases outside gene matches: 9. In nucleotides, the CDR3 is TGTGCCAGCAGCCGGACAGGCTCGACTAACAATGAGCAGTTCTTC. Its protein product is CASSRTGSTNNEQFF. Combining the CDR3 with reference TRBV9 and TRBJ2-1 gives the whole variable domain DSGVTQTPKHLITATGQRVTLRCSPRSGDLSVYWYQQSLDQGLQFLIQYYNGEERAKGNILERFSAQQFPDLHSELNLSSLELGDSALYFCASSRTGSTNNEQFFGPGTRLTVL.

This chain joins TRBV7-3 and TRBJ2-1, with unresolved D. Trimming shortened V by 2 bases and J by 8 bases, and 10 bases separated the two germline ends. CDR3 length equals 13 residues. Germline values: CDR1 SGHTA, CDR2 FQGTGA. The CDR3 spells CASSLEVRDEQFF. CDR3 DNA sequence: TGTGCCAGCAGCTTAGAGGTCCGGGATGAGCAGTTCTTC.

The chain employs TRBV27 and TRBJ1-6; the D gene is possibly TRBD1 (5 bases). The CDR3 contains 15 residues. The germline gives CDR1 MNHEY, CDR2 SMNVEV (reference sequence). The V and J ends lost 0 bases and 9 bases respectively, with 12 bases between them. As DNA, the CDR3 is TGTGCCAGCAGTTTATCGTCAGGGCCGTTTTCACCCCTCCACTTT. Amino acids: CASSLSSGPFSPLHF.

The chain carries TRBV4-1 and TRBJ1-2, with a tentative D call TRBD1 (5 bases). Trimming pared 3 bases from V and 1 base from J, leaving 12 bases between. CDR1 is MGHRA, CDR2 YSYEKL, per germline. The CDR3 contains 15 residues. DNA for the CDR3: TGCGCCAGCAGCCAGGGATGGACAAGTAACTATGGCTACACCTTC. As protein: CASSQGWTSNYGYTF.

The gene calls are TRBV27 and TRBJ2-3; 7 nucleotides align to TRBD1. CDR3 length: 13 residues. Germline V gives CDR1 MNHEY, CDR2 SMNVEV (reference sequence). V shed 6 bases and J 9 bases; nucleotides not matched to a gene: 9. The CDR3 protein is CASSPGGAWTQYF. CDR3 DNA: TGTGCCAGCAGCCCAGGGGGTGCTTGGACGCAGTATTTT.

The chain joins TRBV11-2 to TRBJ1-1, with D possibly being TRBD1 (5 bases). The CDR3 spans 14 residues. The germline V gene has CDR1 SGHAT and CDR2 FQNNGV. V shed 3 bases and J shed 2 bases, with 10 bases lying between them. The CDR3 loop is CASSLGGYNTEAFF. The DNA of the CDR3 is TGTGCCAGCAGCTTGGGGGGGTATAACACTGAAGCTTTCTTT.

This chain connects TRBV29-1 to TRBJ2-3; 8 nucleotides match TRBD2. V shed 5 bases, J shed 2 bases, and the junction held 15 bases outside the gene matches. The germline CDR1 and CDR2 sequences are SQVTM and ANQGSEA. The CDR3 extends over 17 amino acids. CDR3 sequence: CSVPVWSPSGFTDTQYF. The CDR3 coding sequence is TGCAGCGTTCCCGTCTGGTCGCCTAGCGGGTTCACAGATACGCAGTATTTT.

The chain links TRBV5-4 to TRBJ1-1, with D tentatively TRBD1 (5 bases). Germline loops: CDR1 SGHNT, CDR2 YYREEE (reference sequence). V gave up 0 bases and J gave up 6 bases, with 6 bases separating them. This CDR3 has 12 amino acids. CDR3 DNA: TGTGCCAGCAGCTTGGAAGGGGCTGAAGCTTTCTTT. It codes for CASSLEGAEAFF.